In its sample, the clone carrying this T cell receptor beta chain was seen many times. Sorting produced populations that all topped 95% purity. Expressed TCRB transcripts were sequenced after all isolated RNA was converted to cDNA. Deep immunoSEQ sequencing covered naive, central memory and regulatory T cell samples. Produced via immunoSEQ multiplex PCR; TCRdb's table is partial and in-frame only. Seen here are 300,000 or so clones, 8% observed once, and the top ten hold around 0.45%. The CDR3 extends over 14 amino acids. Trimming cost V 7 bases and J 4 bases, with 16 bases left between them. Germline CDR1 SGHTA, CDR2 FQGNSA. This record comes from a study of beta chain features in type 1 diabetes.

The source material was central memory CD4+ T cells from blood. This receptor was taken from a woman between 18 and 30 years old in good health. This sequence joins TRBV7-2 and TRBJ1-2, with unresolved D. CDR3 DNA: TGTGCCAGCACCCCTGGGGATCCGGGCTATGGCTACACCTTC. Amino acids: CASTPGDPGYGYTF.